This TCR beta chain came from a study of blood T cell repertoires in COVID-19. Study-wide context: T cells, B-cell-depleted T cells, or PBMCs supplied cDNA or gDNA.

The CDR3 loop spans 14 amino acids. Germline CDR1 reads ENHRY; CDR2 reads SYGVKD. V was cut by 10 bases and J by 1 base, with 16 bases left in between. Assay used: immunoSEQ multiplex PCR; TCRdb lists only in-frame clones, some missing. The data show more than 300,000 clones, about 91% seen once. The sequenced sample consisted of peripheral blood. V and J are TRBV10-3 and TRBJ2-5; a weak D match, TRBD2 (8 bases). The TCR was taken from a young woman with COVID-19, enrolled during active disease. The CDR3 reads CATGGAGGQETQYF. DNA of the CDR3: TGTGCCACCGGGGGGGCAGGGGGCCAAGAGACCCAGTACTTC.